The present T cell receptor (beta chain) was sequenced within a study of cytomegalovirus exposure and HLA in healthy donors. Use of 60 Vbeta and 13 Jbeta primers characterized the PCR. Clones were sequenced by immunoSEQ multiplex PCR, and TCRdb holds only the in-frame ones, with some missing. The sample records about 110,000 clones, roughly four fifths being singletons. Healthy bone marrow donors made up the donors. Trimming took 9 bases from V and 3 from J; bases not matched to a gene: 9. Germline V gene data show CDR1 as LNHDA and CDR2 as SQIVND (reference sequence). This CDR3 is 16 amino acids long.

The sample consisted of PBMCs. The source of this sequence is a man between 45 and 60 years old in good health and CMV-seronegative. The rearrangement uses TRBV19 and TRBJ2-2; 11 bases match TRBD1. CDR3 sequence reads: CASLTGTGGYTGELFF. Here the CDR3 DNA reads TGTGCCAGCCTAACCGGGACAGGGGGATACACCGGGGAGCTGTTTTTT.